This entry lists 2 T cell receptor beta chains sequenced from one sample in a study of OX40 agonist ivuxolimab in advanced cancers. Assay used: immunoSEQ multiplex PCR; TCRdb lists only in-frame clones, some missing. The sample holds roughly 3,500 clones; about 70% are singletons and the top ten take 85%. This specimen consisted of CD4+ or CD8+ T cells sorted from blood, obtained in a trial of the OX40 agonist ivuxolimab. The receptors originated from an adult with an advanced solid tumor such as melanoma, head and neck, liver or kidney cancer.

This chain connects TRBV30 to TRBJ2-5; D uncertain. Matching the DNA end better, TRBJ2-7 makes the J call doubtful. Germline CDR1 reads GTSNPN; CDR2 reads SVGIG (reference sequence). This CDR3 has 11 amino acids. The CDR3, as DNA: TGTGCCTACCGCCACCTCTACGAGCAGTACTTC. Translating gives CAYRHLYEQYF.

This chain joins TRBV6-5 and TRBJ1-5, with no clear D. The germline V and J ends were trimmed by 0 bases and 4 bases, with 4 bases remaining between them. CDR1 and CDR2 from the germline V gene are MNHEY and SVGAGI. The CDR3 runs to 13 residues. The CDR3 here is CASSYSNNQPQHF. The CDR3 DNA reads TGTGCCAGCAGTTACTCAAATAATCAGCCCCAGCATTTT.